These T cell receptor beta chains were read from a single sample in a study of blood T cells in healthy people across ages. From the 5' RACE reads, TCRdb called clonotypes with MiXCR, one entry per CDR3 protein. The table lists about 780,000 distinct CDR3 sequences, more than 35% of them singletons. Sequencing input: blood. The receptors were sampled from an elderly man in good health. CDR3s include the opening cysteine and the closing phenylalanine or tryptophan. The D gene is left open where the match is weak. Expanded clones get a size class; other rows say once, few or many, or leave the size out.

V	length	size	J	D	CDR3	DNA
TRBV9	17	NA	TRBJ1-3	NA	CASSAEGSGRSGNTIYF	TGTGCCAGCAGCGCGGAGGGGTCGGGGCGCTCTGGAAACACCATATATTTT
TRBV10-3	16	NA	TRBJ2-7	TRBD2	CAISESRTSGDYEQYF	TGTGCCATCAGTGAGTCCCGGACTAGCGGGGACTACGAGCAGTACTTC
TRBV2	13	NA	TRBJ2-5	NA	CASSNRRQETQYF	TGTGCCAGCAGTAACAGACGGCAAGAGACCCAGTACTTC
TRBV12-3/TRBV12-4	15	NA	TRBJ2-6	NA	CASASGYSGANVLTF	TGTGCCAGCGCTTCCGGATACTCTGGGGCCAACGTCCTGACTTTC
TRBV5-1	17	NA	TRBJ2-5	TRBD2	CASSLGRAGEAVETQYF	TGCGCCAGCAGCTTGGGACGAGCGGGAGAGGCGGTAGAGACCCAGTACTTC
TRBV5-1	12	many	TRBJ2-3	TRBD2	CASRLRDYMQYF	TGCGCCAGCCGGCTGCGGGACTACATGCAGTATTTT
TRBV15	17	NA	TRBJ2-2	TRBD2	CATSSTSGGQNTGELFF	TGTGCCACCAGCTCGACTAGCGGGGGGCAGAACACCGGGGAGCTGTTTTTT
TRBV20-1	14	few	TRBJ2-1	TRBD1	CSARDRGFYNEQFF	TGCAGTGCTAGAGACAGGGGGTTCTACAATGAGCAGTTCTTC
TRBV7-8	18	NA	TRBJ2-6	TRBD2	CASSPRLAGETGANVLTF	TGTGCCAGCAGCCCCCGACTAGCGGGAGAGACTGGGGCCAACGTCCTGACTTTC
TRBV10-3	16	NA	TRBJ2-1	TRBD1	CAIESRNRGTYNEQFF	TGTGCCATCGAGTCCAGGAACAGGGGGACCTACAATGAGCAGTTCTTC
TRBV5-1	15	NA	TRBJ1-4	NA	CASSLQGSTNEKLFF	TGCGCCAGCAGCTTGCAAGGATCAACTAATGAAAAACTGTTTTTT
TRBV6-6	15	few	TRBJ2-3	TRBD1	CASTYNRGGTDTQYF	TGTGCCAGCACTTACAACAGGGGAGGCACAGATACGCAGTATTTT
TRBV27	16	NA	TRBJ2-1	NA	CASSFGRVISYNEQFF	TGTGCCAGCAGTTTCGGTCGCGTAATTTCCTACAATGAGCAGTTCTTC
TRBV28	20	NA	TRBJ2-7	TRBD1	CASTLRPGGKGYLVSYEQYF	TGTGCCAGCACCCTGCGGCCAGGGGGCAAAGGGTATCTTGTATCCTACGAGCAGTACTTC
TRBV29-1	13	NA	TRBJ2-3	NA	CSDYIGIWDTQYF	TGCAGCGACTATATAGGGATTTGGGATACGCAGTATTTT
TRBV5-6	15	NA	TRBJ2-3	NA	CASSLAQVGTDTQYF	TGTGCCAGCAGCTTGGCCCAGGTCGGCACAGATACGCAGTATTTT
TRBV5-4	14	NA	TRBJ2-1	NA	CASSNTVGINEQFF	TGTGCCAGCAGTAATACAGTGGGTATCAATGAGCAGTTCTTC
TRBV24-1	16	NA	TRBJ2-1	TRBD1	CATSDPGQGSVDEQFF	TGTGCCACCAGTGACCCGGGACAGGGAAGTGTGGATGAGCAGTTCTTC
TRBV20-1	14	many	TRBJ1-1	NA	CSARSSGGIKEAFF	TGCAGTGCTAGATCCTCCGGGGGGATAAAGGAAGCTTTCTTT
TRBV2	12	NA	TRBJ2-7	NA	CANGKNNYEQYF	TGTGCCAACGGGAAAAATAACTACGAGCAGTACTTC